This T cell receptor beta chain comes out of a study of blood T cell repertoires in COVID-19. On the study more broadly: Samples of COVID-19 (acute and convalescent) were obtained from the United States, Italy and Spain. T cells, B-cell-depleted T cells, or PBMCs supplied cDNA or gDNA.

Original handling: Scientists estimated how many nucleated cells there were by amplifying reference gene primers. Some clones are missing from TCRdb's copy, which holds only in-frame ones; the method was immunoSEQ multiplex PCR. The D gene and trimming were derived from the DNA, and the V and J assignments and clone size from that table. This sample yields around 350,000 clones, of which around 86% are seen a single time; 3% belongs to the top ten. The ends were cut back, 0 bases at V and 3 bases at J, with 15 bases in the middle. The CDR3 totals 17 residues. From germline, CDR1 is MNHNS and CDR2 SASEGT.

The specimen sequenced was peripheral blood. The sequence was collected from a human donor in a cohort sampled during active COVID-19. The chain joins TRBV6-1 to TRBJ1-5; TRBD1 is a possible D gene (5 bases). The CDR3 spells CASSEAYWGGSNQPQHF. The CDR3 DNA sequence: TGTGCCAGCAGTGAAGCCTATTGGGGGGGGTCCAATCAGCCCCAGCATTTT.